The T cell receptor beta chain described here comes from a study of blood T cell repertoires in COVID-19. About the research overall: PBMCs, B-cell-depleted T cells, or T cells provided the cDNA or gDNA that made up the material.

Per the study methods: Nucleated cell number was recorded as an estimate derived from reference gene primer amplification. Data came from immunoSEQ multiplex PCR; TCRdb stores just in-frame clones and leaves some out. V and J calls and clone size are given by that table; D and trimming were obtained from the DNA. Counted here are 150,000 to 200,000 clones, roughly 83% occurring once; the ten biggest clones make up 5.5% to 7%. From germline, CDR1 is GTSNPN and CDR2 SVGIG (reference sequence). Trimming removed 5 bases from V and 8 bases from J, with 15 bases in between. This CDR3 contains 13 residues. The TCR originated in a woman in her forties with COVID-19, enrolled during active disease. The chain employs TRBV30 and TRBJ1-4; D is undetermined. The sequenced material came from peripheral blood. CDR3 in amino acids: CAWSGGLTEKLFF. The CDR3 nucleotides read TGTGCCTGGTCGGGCGGGTTGACCGAAAAACTGTTTTTT.